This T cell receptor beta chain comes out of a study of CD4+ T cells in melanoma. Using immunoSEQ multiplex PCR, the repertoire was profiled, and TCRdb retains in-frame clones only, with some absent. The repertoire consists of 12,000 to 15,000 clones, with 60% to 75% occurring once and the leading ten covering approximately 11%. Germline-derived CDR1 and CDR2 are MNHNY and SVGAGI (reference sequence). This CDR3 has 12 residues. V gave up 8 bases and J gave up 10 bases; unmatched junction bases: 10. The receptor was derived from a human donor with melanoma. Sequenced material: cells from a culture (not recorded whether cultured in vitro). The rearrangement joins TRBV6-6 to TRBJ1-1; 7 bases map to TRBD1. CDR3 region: CASRDRARGAFF. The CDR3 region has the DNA TGTGCCAGCCGCGACAGGGCCCGCGGAGCTTTCTTT.